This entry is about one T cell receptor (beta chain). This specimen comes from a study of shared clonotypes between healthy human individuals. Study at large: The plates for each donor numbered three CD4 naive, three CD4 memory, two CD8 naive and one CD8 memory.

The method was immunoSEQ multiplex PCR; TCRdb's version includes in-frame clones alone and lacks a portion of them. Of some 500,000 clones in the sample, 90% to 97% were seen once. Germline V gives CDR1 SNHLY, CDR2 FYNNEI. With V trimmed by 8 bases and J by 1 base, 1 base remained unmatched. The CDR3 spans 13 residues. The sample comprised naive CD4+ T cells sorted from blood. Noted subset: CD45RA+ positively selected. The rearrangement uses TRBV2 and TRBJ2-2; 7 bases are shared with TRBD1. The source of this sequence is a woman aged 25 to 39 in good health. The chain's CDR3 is CASGTENTGELFF. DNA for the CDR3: TGTGCCAGCGGGACAGAGAACACCGGGGAGCTGTTTTTT.